The 2 T cell receptor beta chains below come from one sample, sequenced in a study of cytomegalovirus exposure and HLA in healthy donors. With 60 Vbeta and 13 Jbeta primers, the PCR was carried out. Assay used: immunoSEQ multiplex PCR; TCRdb lists only in-frame clones, some missing. The sample shows about 160,000 clones, roughly 80% of them seen only once. Sequenced: PBMCs. These receptors were taken from a man aged 45-65 years in good health and CMV-seropositive.

This chain connects TRBV6-5 to TRBJ2-2; 8 positions match TRBD1. Germline trimming cut 4 bases from V and 1 base from J; bases unmatched to any gene: 5. This CDR3 has 16 residues. Germline assignment: CDR1 MNHEY and CDR2 SVGAGI. CDR3 DNA: TGTGCCAGCAGTTCCCCCGGGACAGGGAACACCGGGGAGCTGTTTTTT. Protein sequence: CASSSPGTGNTGELFF.

This sequence joins TRBV18 and TRBJ1-1; tentative D call: TRBD1 (6 bases). This CDR3 is built from 16 residues. Looked up from germline, CDR1 is KGHSH and CDR2 is LQKENI. V lost 3 bases to trimming and J lost 0 bases, with 14 bases between them. CDR3 sequence: CASSPITGHLNTEAFF. CDR3 nucleotides: TGTGCCAGCTCACCTATCACGGGACATTTGAACACTGAAGCTTTCTTT.